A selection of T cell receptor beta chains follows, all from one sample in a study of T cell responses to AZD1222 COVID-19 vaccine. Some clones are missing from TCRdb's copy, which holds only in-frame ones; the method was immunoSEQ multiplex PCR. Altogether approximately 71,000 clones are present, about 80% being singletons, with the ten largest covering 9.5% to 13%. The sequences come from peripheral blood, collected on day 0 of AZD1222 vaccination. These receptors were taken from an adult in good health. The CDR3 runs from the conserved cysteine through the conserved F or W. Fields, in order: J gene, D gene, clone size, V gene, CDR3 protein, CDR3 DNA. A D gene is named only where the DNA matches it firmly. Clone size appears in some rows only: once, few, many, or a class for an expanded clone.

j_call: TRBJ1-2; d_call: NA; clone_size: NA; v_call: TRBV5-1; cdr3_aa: CASSLAETDGYTF; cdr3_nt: TGCGCCAGCAGCTTGGCGGAGACCGATGGCTACACCTTC
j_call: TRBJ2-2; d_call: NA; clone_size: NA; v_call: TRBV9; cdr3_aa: CASSLSTANTGELFF; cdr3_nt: TGTGCCAGCAGCTTATCCACAGCGAACACCGGGGAGCTGTTTTTT
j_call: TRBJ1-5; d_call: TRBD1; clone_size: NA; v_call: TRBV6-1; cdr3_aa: CASSEQGAFSNQPQHF; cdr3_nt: TGTGCCAGCAGTGAACAGGGGGCTTTCAGCAATCAGCCCCAGCATTTT
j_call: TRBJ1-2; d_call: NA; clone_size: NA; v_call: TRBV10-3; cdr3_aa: CAISSKAENYGYTF; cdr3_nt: TGTGCCATCAGCTCGAAGGCAGAAAACTATGGCTACACCTTC
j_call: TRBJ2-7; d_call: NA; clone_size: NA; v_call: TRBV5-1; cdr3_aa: CASSLRRGTAAYEQYF; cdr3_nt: TGCGCCAGCAGCTTGAGGAGGGGGACCGCCGCCTACGAGCAGTACTTC
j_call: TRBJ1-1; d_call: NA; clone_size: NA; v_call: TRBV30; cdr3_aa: CAWRFRRAATEAFF; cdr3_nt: TGTGCCTGGAGGTTTCGGCGGGCGGCCACTGAAGCTTTCTTT
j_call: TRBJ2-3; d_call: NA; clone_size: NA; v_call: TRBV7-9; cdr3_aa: CASSQGGAGEDTQYF; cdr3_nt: TGTGCCAGCAGTCAAGGCGGGGCGGGCGAAGATACGCAGTATTTT
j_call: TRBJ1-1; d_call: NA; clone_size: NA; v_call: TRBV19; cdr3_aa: CASSLRRTNTEAFF; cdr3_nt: TGTGCCAGTAGCCTCCGGCGGACGAACACTGAAGCTTTCTTT
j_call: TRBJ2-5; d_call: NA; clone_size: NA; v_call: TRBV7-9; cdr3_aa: CASSLRPRLGMGETQYF; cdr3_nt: TGTGCCAGCAGCTTACGACCAAGACTCGGGATGGGAGAGACCCAGTACTTC
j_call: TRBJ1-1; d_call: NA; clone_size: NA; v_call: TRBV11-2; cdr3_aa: CASSPRQTNTEAFF; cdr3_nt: TGTGCCAGCAGCCCCCGACAGACAAACACTGAAGCTTTCTTT
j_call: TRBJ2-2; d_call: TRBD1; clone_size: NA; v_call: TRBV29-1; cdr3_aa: CSVDVQGASGELFF; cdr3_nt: TGCAGCGTTGATGTACAGGGGGCATCCGGGGAGCTGTTTTTT
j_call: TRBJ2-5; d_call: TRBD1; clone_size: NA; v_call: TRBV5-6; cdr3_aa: CASSLDYRGQETQYF; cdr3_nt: TGTGCCAGCAGCTTGGATTACAGGGGGCAAGAGACCCAGTACTTC
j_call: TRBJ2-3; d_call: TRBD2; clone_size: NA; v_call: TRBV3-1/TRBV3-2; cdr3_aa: CASSAITSGGTDTQYF; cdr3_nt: TGTGCCAGCAGCGCCATAACTAGCGGGGGAACAGATACGCAGTATTTT
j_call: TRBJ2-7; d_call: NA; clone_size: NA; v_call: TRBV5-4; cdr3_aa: CASSLRGPSYEQYF; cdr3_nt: TGTGCCAGCAGCTTAAGGGGACCTAGCTACGAGCAGTACTTC
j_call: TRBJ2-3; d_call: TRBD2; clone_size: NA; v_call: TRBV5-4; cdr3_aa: CASSLAGLAGGTDTQYF; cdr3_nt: TGTGCCAGCAGCTTGGCAGGGCTAGCGGGGGGCACAGATACGCAGTATTTT
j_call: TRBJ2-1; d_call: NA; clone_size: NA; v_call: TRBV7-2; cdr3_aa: CASSRSRDTGLNEQFF; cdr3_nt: TGTGCCAGCAGCCGTAGCAGGGACACTGGTCTCAATGAGCAGTTCTTC
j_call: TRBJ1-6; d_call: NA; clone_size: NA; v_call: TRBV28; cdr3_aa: CATSSSRPLHF; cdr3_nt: TGTGCCACCAGCAGTTCCCGTCCCCTCCACTTT
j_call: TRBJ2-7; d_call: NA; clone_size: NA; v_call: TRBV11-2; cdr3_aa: CASSLGWGSYEQYF; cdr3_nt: TGTGCCAGCAGCTTAGGGTGGGGCTCCTACGAGCAGTACTTC
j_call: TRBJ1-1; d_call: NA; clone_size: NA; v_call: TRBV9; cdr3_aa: CASSVLQGANTEAFF; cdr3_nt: TGTGCCAGCAGCGTCCTACAGGGAGCGAACACTGAAGCTTTCTTT
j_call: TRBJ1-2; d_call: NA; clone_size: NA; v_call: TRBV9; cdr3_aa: CASSPNSRDGYTF; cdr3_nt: TGTGCCAGCAGCCCCAATTCTAGGGATGGCTACACCTTC
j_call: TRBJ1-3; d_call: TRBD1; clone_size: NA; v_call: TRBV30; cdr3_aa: CAWSSGTAGNTIYF; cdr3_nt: TGTGCCTGGAGCTCCGGGACAGCTGGAAACACCATATATTTT
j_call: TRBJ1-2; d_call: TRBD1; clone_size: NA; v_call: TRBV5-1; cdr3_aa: CASSFGQGRGGYTF; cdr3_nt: TGCGCCAGCAGCTTCGGACAGGGAAGAGGCGGCTACACCTTC
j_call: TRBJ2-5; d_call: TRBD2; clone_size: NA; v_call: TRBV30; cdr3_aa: CAWSRGLAGGQETQYF; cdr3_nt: TGTGCCTGGAGTCGGGGACTAGCGGGGGGGCAAGAGACCCAGTACTTC
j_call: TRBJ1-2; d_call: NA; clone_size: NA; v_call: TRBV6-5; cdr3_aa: CASSYSPGYYGYTF; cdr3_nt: TGTGCCAGCAGTTACTCCCCCGGCTACTATGGCTACACCTTC
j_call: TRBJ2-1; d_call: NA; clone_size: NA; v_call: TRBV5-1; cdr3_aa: CASSSDSSSYNEQFF; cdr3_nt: TGCGCCAGCAGCTCCGACAGTAGCTCCTACAATGAGCAGTTCTTC
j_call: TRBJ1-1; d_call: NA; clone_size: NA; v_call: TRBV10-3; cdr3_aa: CAISGRRGYTEAFF; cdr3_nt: TGTGCCATCAGTGGTCGCCGAGGGTACACTGAAGCTTTCTTT
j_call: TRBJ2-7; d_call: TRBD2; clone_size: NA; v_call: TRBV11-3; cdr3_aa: CASSLGPSGGYEQYF; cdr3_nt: TGTGCCAGCAGCTTAGGCCCTAGCGGGGGCTACGAGCAGTACTTC
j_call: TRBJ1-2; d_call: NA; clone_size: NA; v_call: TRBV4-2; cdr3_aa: CASSQERYRDGYTF; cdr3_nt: TGTGCCAGCAGCCAAGAAAGGTATCGCGATGGCTACACCTTC
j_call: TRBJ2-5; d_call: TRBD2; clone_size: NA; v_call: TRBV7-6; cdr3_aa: CASSLFEGTSGGAETQYF; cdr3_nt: TGTGCCAGCAGCCTCTTTGAAGGGACTAGCGGGGGGGCTGAGACCCAGTACTTC
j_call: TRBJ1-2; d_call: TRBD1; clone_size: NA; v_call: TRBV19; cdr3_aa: CASSMVTGVNYGYTF; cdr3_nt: TGTGCCAGTAGTATGGTTACAGGGGTTAACTATGGCTACACCTTC
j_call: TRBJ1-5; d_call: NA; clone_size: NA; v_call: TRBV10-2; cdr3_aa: CASSETTGINQPQHF; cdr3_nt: TGCGCCAGCAGTGAGACTACAGGGATCAATCAGCCCCAGCATTTT
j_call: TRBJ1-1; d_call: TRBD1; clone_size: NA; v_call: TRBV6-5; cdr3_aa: CASSYRDRGFTEAFF; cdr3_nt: TGTGCCAGCAGTTACCGGGACAGGGGTTTCACTGAAGCTTTCTTT
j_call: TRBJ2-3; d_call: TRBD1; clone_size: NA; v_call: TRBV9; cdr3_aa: CASSKGQFLADTQYF; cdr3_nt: TGTGCCAGCAGCAAGGGACAGTTTTTGGCAGATACGCAGTATTTT
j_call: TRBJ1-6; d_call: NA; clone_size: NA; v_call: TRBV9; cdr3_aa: CASQGVGMGNSPLHF; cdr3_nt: TGTGCCAGCCAAGGTGTAGGGATGGGGAATTCACCCCTCCACTTT
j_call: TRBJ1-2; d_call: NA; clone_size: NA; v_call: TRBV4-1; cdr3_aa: CASSPPWAANYGYTF; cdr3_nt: TGCGCCAGCAGCCCCCCGTGGGCAGCCAACTATGGCTACACCTTC
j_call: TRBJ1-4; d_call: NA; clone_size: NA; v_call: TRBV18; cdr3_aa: CASSPTNEKLFF; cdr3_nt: TGTGCCAGCTCACCAACTAATGAAAAACTGTTTTTT
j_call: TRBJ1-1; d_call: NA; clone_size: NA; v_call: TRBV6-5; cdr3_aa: CASSYSAAGVATEAFF; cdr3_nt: TGTGCCAGCAGTTACTCGGCGGCAGGGGTGGCGACTGAAGCTTTCTTT
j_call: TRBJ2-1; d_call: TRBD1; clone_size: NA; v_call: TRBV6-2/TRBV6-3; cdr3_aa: CASSPRAGGNEQFF; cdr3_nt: TGTGCCAGCAGTCCGCGGGCAGGGGGCAATGAGCAGTTCTTC
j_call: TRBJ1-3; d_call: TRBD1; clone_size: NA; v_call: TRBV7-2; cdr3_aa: CASRGTGAGNTIYF; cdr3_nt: TGTGCCAGCAGAGGGACAGGGGCTGGAAACACCATATATTTT
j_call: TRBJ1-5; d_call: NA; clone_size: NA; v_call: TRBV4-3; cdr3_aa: CASSPLAINQPQHF; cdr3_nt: TGCGCCAGCAGCCCCCTTGCGATTAATCAGCCCCAGCATTTT
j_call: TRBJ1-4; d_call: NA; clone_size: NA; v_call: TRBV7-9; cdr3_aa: CASSLEGLGGRGEKLFF; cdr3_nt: TGTGCCAGCAGCTTAGAAGGACTTGGCGGTCGGGGTGAAAAACTGTTTTTT
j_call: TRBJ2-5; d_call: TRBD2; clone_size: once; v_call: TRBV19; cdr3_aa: CASSISPLLAGQETQYF; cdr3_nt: TGTGCCAGTAGTATTTCTCCCTTACTAGCGGGACAAGAGACCCAGTACTTC
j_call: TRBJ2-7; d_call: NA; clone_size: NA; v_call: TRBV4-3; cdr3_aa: CASSPPPPLQQYF; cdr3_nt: TGCGCCAGCAGCCCTCCACCCCCTCTTCAGCAGTACTTC
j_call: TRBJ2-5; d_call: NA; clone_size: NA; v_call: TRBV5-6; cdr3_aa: CASSAGLTLQETQYF; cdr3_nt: TGTGCCAGCAGCGCCGGACTGACCCTCCAAGAGACCCAGTACTTC
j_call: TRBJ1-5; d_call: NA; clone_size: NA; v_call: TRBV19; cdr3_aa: CASSNPGRQPQHF; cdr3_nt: TGTGCCAGTAGTAATCCGGGGCGACAGCCCCAGCATTTT
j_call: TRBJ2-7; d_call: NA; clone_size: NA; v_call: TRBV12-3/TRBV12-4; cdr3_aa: CASSLWDPYEQYF; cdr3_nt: TGTGCCAGCAGTTTGTGGGACCCCTACGAGCAGTACTTC
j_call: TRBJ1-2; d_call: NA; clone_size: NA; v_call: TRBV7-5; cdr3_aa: CARRKGGYTF; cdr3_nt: TGTGCCAGAAGGAAGGGCGGCTACACCTTC
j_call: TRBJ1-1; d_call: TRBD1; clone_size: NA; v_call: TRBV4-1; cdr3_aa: CASSQAGGVSTEAFF; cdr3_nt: TGCGCCAGCAGCCAGGCAGGGGGTGTGAGCACTGAAGCTTTCTTT
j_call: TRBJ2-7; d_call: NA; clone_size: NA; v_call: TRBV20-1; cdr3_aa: CSARWAYEQYF; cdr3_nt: TGCAGTGCTAGGTGGGCGTACGAGCAGTACTTC
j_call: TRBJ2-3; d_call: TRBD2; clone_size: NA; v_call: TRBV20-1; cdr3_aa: CSASVLAGGTDTQYF; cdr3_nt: TGCAGTGCTAGTGTTCTAGCGGGGGGTACAGATACGCAGTATTTT
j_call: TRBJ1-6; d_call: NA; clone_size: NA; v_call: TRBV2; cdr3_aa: CASSGARPPNSPLHF; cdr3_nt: TGTGCCAGCAGTGGTGCCCGGCCCCCGAATTCACCCCTCCACTTT
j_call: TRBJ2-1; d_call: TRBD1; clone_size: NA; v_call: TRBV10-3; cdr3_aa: CAISADVQGASYNEQFF; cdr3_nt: TGTGCCATCAGCGCAGATGTACAGGGGGCCTCCTACAATGAGCAGTTCTTC
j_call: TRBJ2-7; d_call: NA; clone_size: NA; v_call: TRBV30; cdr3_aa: CAWAAYSYEQYF; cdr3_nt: TGTGCCTGGGCCGCATACTCCTACGAGCAGTACTTC
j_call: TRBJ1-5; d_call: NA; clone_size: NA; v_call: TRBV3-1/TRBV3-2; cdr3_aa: CASSQAPYGQPQHF; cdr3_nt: TGTGCCAGCAGCCAAGCCCCGTATGGCCAGCCCCAGCATTTT
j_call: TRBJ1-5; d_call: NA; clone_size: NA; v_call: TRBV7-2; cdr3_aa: CASSLGPWSNQPQHF; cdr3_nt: TGTGCCAGCAGCTTAGGACCGTGGAGCAATCAGCCCCAGCATTTT